The 26 T cell receptor beta chains in this list originate from one sample, sequenced in a study of shared clonotypes between healthy human individuals. This table comes from immunoSEQ multiplex PCR, and its TCRdb copy is limited to in-frame clones, with some not included. The sample records hundreds of thousands of clones, about 92% being singletons. Naive-designated CD8 cells lacked CD45RO, were positively enriched for CCR7, and omitted terminally differentiated effector memory CD45RA+ cells. Sequencing was performed on naive CD8+ T cells sorted from blood. The receptors derive from a man aged 25 to 45 in good health.

This clone was recorded once. This sequence joins TRBV5-5 and TRBJ1-5; D uncertain. Deletions cut 2 bases from V and 5 bases from J, with 11 bases between. Germline V gives CDR1 SGHKS, CDR2 YYEKEE (reference sequence). This CDR3 is 14 amino acids long. The CDR3 here is CASSLFGGHQPQHF. CDR3 in DNA: TGTGCCAGCAGCTTATTCGGTGGCCATCAGCCCCAGCATTTT.

The gene calls are TRBV10-3 and TRBJ1-1, with D perhaps matching TRBD1 (5 bases). The germline gives CDR1 ENHRY, CDR2 SYGVKD. The CDR3 runs 17 residues. V was cut by 3 bases and J by 3 bases, with 20 bases left in between. The DNA for the CDR3 is TGTGCCATCAGTGACCTGGGACTTACCAGCAAGGACACTGAAGCTTTCTTT. Protein: CAISDLGLTSKDTEAFF.

The chain carries TRBV6-5 and TRBJ2-1; 8 bases match TRBD1. There are 13 residues in the CDR3. The V segment lost 6 bases and the J segment 9 bases; nucleotides outside the gene matches: 7. CDR1 is MNHEY and CDR2 is SVGAGI in the germline V gene. The CDR3 spells CASSRTGNSEQFF. The CDR3 DNA is TGTGCCAGCAGCCGGACAGGGAATTCTGAGCAGTTCTTC.

This chain connects TRBV7-9 to TRBJ2-3; D is possibly TRBD1 or TRBD2 (6 bases each). Between the trimmed V and J ends, which lost 5 bases and 0 bases, there was a span of 12 bases. From germline, CDR1 is SEHNR and CDR2 FQNEAQ (reference sequence). CDR3 length: 15 amino acids. The CDR3 coding sequence is TGTGCCAGCAGCAGGGGGGCAGGTAGCACAGATACGCAGTATTTT. This gives the protein CASSRGAGSTDTQYF. The full variable domain, its missing parts supplied by reference TRBV7-9 and TRBJ2-3, is DTGVSQNPRHKITKRGQNVTFRCDPISEHNRLYWYRQTLGQGPEFLTYFQNEAQLEKSRLLSDRFSAERPKGSFSTLEIQRTEQGDSAMYLCASSRGAGSTDTQYFGPGTRLTVL.

Points on this clone: Mismatch with germline at one junction end may stem from a read error. The sample carries other DNA sequences with the same CDR3. V and J are TRBV7-8 and TRBJ2-1; D might be TRBD2 (7 bases). The CDR3 sequence is 15 residues long. The germline V gene has CDR1 SGHVS and CDR2 FQNEAQ. The CDR3 loop reads CASSLGGGAGGMQFF. CDR3 nucleotides: TGTGCCAGCAGTTTAGGGGGGGGAGCGGGTGGGATGCAGTTCTTC.

This chain uses TRBV19 with TRBJ2-7; the match to TRBD2 covers 9 bases. The ends lost 3 bases at V and 7 bases at J; junction bases unmatched: 4. The germline V gene encodes CDR1 LNHDA and CDR2 SQIVND (reference sequence). The CDR3 runs 13 residues. DNA of the CDR3: TGTGCCAGTAGTATGGGGCTAGCGGGAGAGCAGTACTTC. Protein product: CASSMGLAGEQYF.

This clone was seen only once. The chain employs TRBV9 and TRBJ2-5, with TRBD2 matching 10 bases. Germline V CDR1 and CDR2: SGDLS, YYNGEE. V was clipped by 4 bases and J by 0 bases; unmatched bases: 3. CDR3 length: 15 amino acids. For the CDR3, the DNA is TGTGCCAGCAGCCCGACTAGCGGGTACCAAGAGACCCAGTACTTC. Translation: CASSPTSGYQETQYF.

The V gene is TRBV4-1, the J gene TRBJ2-1; D may be TRBD2 (5 bases). The CDR3 has 14 amino acids. Germline V gene data show CDR1 as MGHRA and CDR2 as YSYEKL. Trimming removed 5 bases at V and 4 bases at J, with 12 bases between. CDR3 in amino acids: CASSSQRAYNEQFF. Written as DNA, the CDR3 is TGCGCCAGCAGCTCTCAGAGGGCTTACAATGAGCAGTTCTTC.

This rearrangement joins TRBV11-2 to TRBJ2-1, with D maybe TRBD1 (6 bases). V lost 2 bases to trimming and J lost 8 bases, with 13 bases between them. CDR1 and CDR2 (germline): SGHAT, FQNNGV. The CDR3 consists of 14 residues. CDR3 DNA: TGTGCCAGCAGCTTATTAGCCAGGGGTTATGAGCAGTTCTTC. This codes for CASSLLARGYEQFF.

About this clone itself: A read error may account for a junction end that differs from germline. The chain couples TRBV27 to TRBJ2-1; 7 nucleotides agree with TRBD2. Germline V gene data show CDR1 as MNHEY and CDR2 as SMNVEV (reference sequence). The CDR3 is 13 residues long. CDR3 DNA: TGTGCCAGCAGGAGGGAGGGCCCGGGGTTCTGGATCTTC. Translated, it gives CASRREGPGFWIF.

This clone was found a few times. V and J are TRBV10-3 and TRBJ2-3; possibly TRBD1 for D (6 bases). V dropped 10 bases and J dropped 3 bases, with 11 bases sitting between them. The CDR3 length is 12 residues. Germline lookup yields CDR1 ENHRY and CDR2 SYGVKD. The CDR3 spells CATQGGTDTQYF. The DNA of the CDR3 is TGTGCCACCCAAGGGGGTACAGATACGCAGTATTTT.

DNA of the CDR3: TGTGCCAGCAGTGACTGGGACAGTTCCTACGAGCAGTACTTC. Translated: CASSDWDSSYEQYF. The chain joins TRBV25-1 to TRBJ2-7, with 7 positions matching TRBD1. The germline gives CDR1 MGHDK, CDR2 SYGVNS. This CDR3 is built from 14 residues. J was trimmed by 1 base and V by 3 bases; bases with no gene match: 3.

The chain employs TRBV13 and TRBJ2-1; no definite D call. Trimming removed 8 bases at V and 6 bases at J, with 17 bases between. The CDR3 is made up of 14 amino acids. Germline values: CDR1 PRHDT, CDR2 FYEKMQ (reference sequence). The CDR3 nucleotides read TGTGCCAGCTCGACCCGAAGGGATGCCAATGAGCAGTTCTTC. It is translated as CASSTRRDANEQFF.

CDR3 DNA sequence: TGTGCCAGCAGTGGGACTAGCGGCCAAGAGACCCAGTACTTC. It encodes CASSGTSGQETQYF. The V gene is TRBV27, the J gene TRBJ2-5; 11 bases align to TRBD2. With V trimmed by 5 bases and J by 1 base, 0 bases remained unmatched. The CDR3 extends over 14 amino acids. Germline values: CDR1 MNHEY, CDR2 SMNVEV (reference sequence).

Comment on this clone: Within the sample, other DNA sequences also encode this same CDR3. V is TRBV7-6 and J is TRBJ2-7; no clear D. In germline, CDR1 is SGHVS, CDR2 FNYEAQ. Trimming left V 3 bases short and J 1 base short, with 7 bases between. The CDR3 is 13 residues long. CDR3 amino acids: CASSLGESYEQYF. For the CDR3, the DNA is TGTGCCAGCAGCTTGGGCGAGTCCTACGAGCAGTACTTC.

The chain links TRBV9 to TRBJ1-2, with TRBD1 matching over 9 bases. Trimming at V came to 2 bases and at J to 2 bases, leaving 10 bases not matched to a gene. This CDR3 spans 17 amino acids. Germline CDR1 reads SGDLS; CDR2 reads YYNGEE. This chain's CDR3 is CASSVSDRGNSNYGYTF. Here the CDR3 DNA reads TGTGCCAGCAGCGTCTCCGACAGGGGGAATTCCAACTATGGCTACACCTTC.

A word on this clone: The identical CDR3 is also encoded by other nucleotide sequences in the sample. The V gene is TRBV28, the J gene TRBJ2-7, with 7 nucleotides matching TRBD2. Trimming at V came to 3 bases and at J to 1 base, leaving 0 bases not matched to a gene. The CDR3 extends over 13 amino acids. Germline CDR1 and CDR2: MDHEN and SYDVKM. CDR3 residues: CASSLGGSYEQYF. DNA for the CDR3: TGTGCCAGCAGTTTGGGAGGGTCCTACGAGCAGTACTTC.

The V and J genes are TRBV27 and TRBJ2-7; TRBD2 might be the D (5 bases). The CDR3 totals 11 residues. V lost 8 bases, J lost 3 bases, and 8 bases lay in between. Germline V gene lookup returns CDR1 MNHEY and CDR2 SMNVEV (reference sequence). The chain's CDR3 is CASGRNYEQYF. DNA of the CDR3: TGTGCCAGCGGGAGAAACTACGAGCAGTACTTC.

Notes on this clone: The same CDR3 also results from other DNA sequences found in this sample. The V gene is TRBV19, the J gene TRBJ2-7; the D is unclear. The CDR3 loop spans 12 amino acids. The V end was cut by 3 bases, the J end by 3 bases, with 6 bases between. The V gene's germline CDR1 is LNHDA and CDR2 SQIVND (reference sequence). In DNA form, the CDR3 reads TGTGCCAGTAGTATGACCGGCTACGAGCAGTACTTC. Translated, it gives CASSMTGYEQYF.

This CDR3 is CASSPSGRGNEQFF. CDR3 sequence (DNA): TGTGCCAGCAGCCCCAGCGGGAGGGGGAATGAGCAGTTCTTC. The chain carries TRBV13 and TRBJ2-1; 10 positions agree with TRBD2. Germline CDR1 and CDR2: PRHDT and FYEKMQ (reference sequence). The CDR3 covers 14 residues. V trimming: 5 bases; J trimming: 7 bases; junction bases outside the gene matches: 5.

This clone was detected only once. V and J are TRBV4-1 and TRBJ2-7; D is perhaps TRBD1 (6 bases). The CDR3 spans 13 residues. V was pared by 2 bases and J by 9 bases, with 14 bases between. CDR1 and CDR2 (germline): MGHRA, YSYEKL. CDR3 nucleotides: TGCGCCAGCAGCCAAAAACAGGGTACGGGGCAGTACTTC. Amino acids: CASSQKQGTGQYF.

This chain connects TRBV28 to TRBJ2-5, with D possibly matching TRBD2 (6 bases). The germline gives CDR1 MDHEN, CDR2 SYDVKM. Deletions cut 5 bases from V and 0 bases from J, with 13 bases between. This CDR3 has 15 residues. The CDR3 DNA follows: TGTGCCAGCAGTCCGGGGACTGCTAACCAAGAGACCCAGTACTTC. This codes for CASSPGTANQETQYF.

This clone was seen just once. The chain employs TRBV5-5 and TRBJ1-4, with TRBD1 matching 10 bases. This CDR3 is built from 15 residues. J lost 8 bases, V lost 1 base, and 5 bases had no gene match. Germline CDR1 reads SGHKS; CDR2 reads YYEKEE (reference sequence). CDR3 protein: CASSLIGTGVEKLFF. The CDR3 coding sequence is TGTGCCAGCAGCTTGATCGGGACAGGGGTAGAAAAACTGTTTTTT.

The V gene is TRBV4-1, the J gene TRBJ1-1; D call uncertain. V lost 5 bases and J lost 1, with 8 bases in between. Germline-derived CDR1 and CDR2 are MGHRA and YSYEKL. The CDR3 length is 13 residues. The CDR3 region is CASSSQQNTEAFF. The DNA of the CDR3 is TGCGCCAGCAGCTCACAGCAGAACACTGAAGCTTTCTTT.

This clone is a singleton in its sample. One end of the junction fails to match germline, which may point to a read error. The identical CDR3 is also encoded by other nucleotide sequences in the sample. The rearrangement uses TRBV29-1 and TRBJ2-2, with D possibly called TRBD1 or TRBD2 (5 bases each). The V gene's germline CDR1 is SQVTM and CDR2 ANQGSEA. This CDR3 is built from 12 residues. Here the CDR3 DNA reads TGTAGCGTCGCGACAGACACCGGGGAGCTGTTTTTT. This gives the protein CSVATDTGELFF.

The rearrangement joins TRBV29-1 to TRBJ2-1, with 9 bases matching TRBD1. CDR3 length: 15 residues. Germline-derived CDR1 and CDR2 are SQVTM and ANQGSEA. J lost 7 bases, V lost 3 bases, and 10 bases had no gene match. The CDR3 DNA sequence: TGCAGCGTTGACAAACGAGGGACAGGGACGAATGAGCAGTTCTTC. Translated, it gives CSVDKRGTGTNEQFF.